This T cell receptor (beta chain) derives from a study of blood T cell repertoires in COVID-19. Across the study: PBMCs, B-cell-depleted T cells, or T cells were the source of the cDNA or gDNA that made up the material.

Original processing methods: Researchers report that nucleated cell counts were estimated from reference gene primer amplification. Some clones are missing from TCRdb's copy, which holds only in-frame ones; the method was immunoSEQ multiplex PCR. The V and J calls and the clone size are those of that table, but D and trimming were determined from the DNA. The sample lists about 170,000 clones; about 88% were seen once. Losses at the gene ends were 3 bases for V and 5 bases for J; bases not matched to a gene: 4. This CDR3 has 15 residues. Germline CDR1 reads SGHRS; CDR2 reads YFSETQ. Sequencing used peripheral blood. V and J are TRBV5-1 and TRBJ2-1, with 11 nucleotides matching TRBD2. The sequence was collected from a woman older than 75 in a cohort sampled during active or convalescent COVID-19. The DNA of the CDR3 is TGCGCCAGCAGCTGGACTAGCGGGCCAAACAATGAGCAGTTCTTC. Translation: CASSWTSGPNNEQFF.